This T cell receptor (beta chain) is drawn from a study of blood T cell repertoires in COVID-19. Background on the study: Whether acute or convalescent, the COVID-19 samples came from the United States, Italy and Spain.

This CDR3 contains 15 residues. CDR1 and CDR2 from the germline V gene are MRHNA and SNTAGT. Trimming cost V 6 bases and J 5 bases; bases outside gene matches: 5. Measured with immunoSEQ multiplex PCR; TCRdb has only the in-frame clones, and not every one. The sample lists around 97,000 clones, 70% to 85% occurring once. The clonotype was recovered from a man between 65 and 85 years old with acute or convalescent COVID-19. The rearrangement uses TRBV6-4 and TRBJ2-3, with 13 bases fitting TRBD2. The sequenced material came from peripheral blood. CDR3 nucleotide sequence: TGTGCCAGCAGCACTAGCGGGGGGGCCAGAGATACGCAGTATTTT. Translated, it gives CASSTSGGARDTQYF.